The 15 T cell receptor beta chains below come from one sample, sequenced in a study of long-term antiretroviral therapy in people with HIV. Assay version v3.0 of immunoSEQ was used, and it was run at survey level. TCRdb's table, derived via immunoSEQ multiplex PCR, lists solely in-frame clones and lacks some. Among more than 15,000 clones listed, around 80% were seen once. This specimen consisted of unsorted PBMCs, obtained 2.9 years after starting antiretroviral therapy. Every receptor here comes from a woman aged 25 to 39 with HIV.

The V call is TRBV18, the J call TRBJ2-3; D is ambiguous. The CDR3 loop spans 13 amino acids. Trimming shortened V by 2 bases and J by 1 base, and 4 bases separated the two germline ends. Germline assignment: CDR1 KGHSH and CDR2 LQKENI. CDR3 protein: CASSPGRTDTQYF. CDR3 nucleotides: TGTGCCAGCTCACCAGGCCGCACAGATACGCAGTATTTT.

The chain employs TRBV10-3 and TRBJ1-1; no definite D call. Deletions cut 6 bases from V and 1 base from J, with 3 bases between. The CDR3 sequence is 11 residues long. Germline loops: CDR1 ENHRY, CDR2 SYGVKD. CDR3 in amino acids: CAIRANTEAFF. The DNA of the CDR3 is TGTGCCATCAGAGCGAACACTGAAGCTTTCTTT.

The rearrangement uses TRBV2 and TRBJ2-5; 7 positions agree with TRBD2. Germline values: CDR1 SNHLY, CDR2 FYNNEI. Unmatched junction bases numbered 6, after V lost 3 bases and J lost 2 bases. The CDR3 contains 15 residues. CDR3 region: CASSDRLAVQETQYF. The CDR3 DNA reads TGTGCCAGCAGTGACCGACTAGCCGTTCAAGAGACCCAGTACTTC. The full variable domain, completed using reference TRBV2 and TRBJ2-5, is EPEVTQTPSHQVTQMGQEVILRCVPISNHLYFYWYRQILGQKVEFLVSFYNNEISEKSEIFDDQFSVERPDGSNFTLKIRSTKLEDSAMYFCASSDRLAVQETQYFGPGTRLLVL.

This chain uses TRBV30 with TRBJ2-6, with D maybe TRBD2 (6 bases). The CDR3 length is 15 residues. From germline, CDR1 is GTSNPN and CDR2 SVGIG (reference sequence). Trimming left V 0 bases short and J 0 bases short, with 6 bases between. As DNA, the CDR3 is TGTGCCTGGAGTGTGGGGGGCTCTGGGGCCAACGTCCTGACTTTC. It specifies CAWSVGGSGANVLTF. Using reference TRBV30 and TRBJ2-6 for the parts outside the CDR3, the full variable domain is SQTIHQWPATLVQPVGSPLSLECTVEGTSNPNLYWYRQAAGRGLQLLFYSVGIGQISSEVPQNLSASRPQDRQFILSSKKLLLSDSGFYLCAWSVGGSGANVLTFGAGSRLTVL.

The CDR3 nucleotides read TGTGCCAGCCGCCGGAGCACGATTAATTCACCCCTCCACTTT. This translates into CASRRSTINSPLHF. This chain joins TRBV28 and TRBJ1-6, with D hard to call. V was clipped by 8 bases and J by 6 bases, with 14 bases between them. In germline, CDR1 is MDHEN, CDR2 SYDVKM. The CDR3 spans 14 residues.

The V gene is TRBV9, the J gene TRBJ1-2, with D possibly TRBD1 on 6 matching bases. CDR1 and CDR2 (germline): SGDLS, YYNGEE. This CDR3 is built from 18 residues. Trimming left V 4 bases short and J 0 bases short, with 22 bases between. The CDR3: CASSPAPLQGTSNYGYTF. In DNA, the CDR3 is TGTGCCAGCAGCCCCGCCCCCTTACAGGGAACTTCTAACTATGGCTACACCTTC.

This rearrangement joins TRBV10-2 to TRBJ2-3; D not certain. Deletions cut 6 bases from V and 3 bases from J, with 13 bases between. CDR1 is WSHSY and CDR2 is SAAADI in the germline V gene. This CDR3 is 14 amino acids long. CDR3 region: CASSQLALTDTQYF. The CDR3, as DNA: TGCGCCAGCAGCCAGTTGGCCTTGACAGATACGCAGTATTTT.

This clone was picked up one time. The J gene is TRBJ2-1, the V gene TRBV6-1; no firm D call. The CDR3 extends over 15 amino acids. V was clipped by 6 bases and J by 0 bases, with 12 bases between them. From germline, CDR1 is MNHNS and CDR2 SASEGT. For the CDR3, the DNA is TGTGCCAGCAGGGCCCAGACCAGCTCCTACAATGAGCAGTTCTTC. Amino acid sequence: CASRAQTSSYNEQFF.

The rearrangement joins TRBV6-1 to TRBJ1-1; D ambiguous. The CDR3 has 14 residues. CDR1 MNHNS and CDR2 SASEGT come from the germline V gene. The V gene lost 1 base and the J gene lost 0 bases, with 6 bases spanning the gap. CDR3 region: CASSEVYVNTEAFF. The CDR3, as DNA: TGTGCCAGCAGTGAAGTCTACGTGAACACTGAAGCTTTCTTT.

The V gene is TRBV2, the J gene TRBJ2-5; the D is unclear. The CDR3 is 13 residues long. In germline, CDR1 is SNHLY, CDR2 FYNNEI. V shed 4 bases and J shed 5 bases, with 11 bases lying between them. DNA for the CDR3: TGTGCCAGCAGTGTAGGACCTAGGGAGACCCAGTACTTC. Protein product: CASSVGPRETQYF.

The chain employs TRBV12-5 and TRBJ1-6; weak D call: TRBD1 (6 bases). Germline CDR1 LGHNT, CDR2 FRNRAP. There are 18 residues in the CDR3. Trimming removed 0 bases at V and 2 bases at J, with 14 bases between. The CDR3 region has the DNA TGTGCTAGTGGTTTGGTACGAGGGGGGGGCCCCTATAATTCACCCCTCCACTTT. This encodes CASGLVRGGGPYNSPLHF.

The rearrangement links TRBV6-5 to TRBJ1-2; D not resolved. The V end lost 6 bases, the J end lost 4 bases, and 12 bases lay between the germline ends. CDR1 and CDR2 (germline): MNHEY, SVGAGI. CDR3 length: 13 amino acids. The CDR3 DNA sequence: TGTGCCAGCAGCCCTCCGGGTCGCTATGGCTACACCTTC. Its translation is CASSPPGRYGYTF.

The V and J genes are TRBV15 and TRBJ2-1; no firm D call. This CDR3 has 14 residues. Germline assignment: CDR1 LNHNV and CDR2 YYDKDF (reference sequence). Trimming removed 7 bases at V and 5 bases at J, with 15 bases between. CDR3 amino acids: CATTILRVDNEQFF. The CDR3 DNA reads TGTGCCACCACGATCTTGCGTGTAGACAATGAGCAGTTCTTC.

The J gene is TRBJ1-1, the V gene TRBV27; 7 nucleotides line up with TRBD1. The CDR3 has 14 amino acids. The V gene end was trimmed by 5 bases and the J gene end by 3 bases; junction bases not matched to a gene: 6. Germline loops: CDR1 MNHEY, CDR2 SMNVEV (reference sequence). The CDR3 bases are TGTGCCAGCAGTAGACAGGGCACGGACACTGAAGCTTTCTTT. It specifies CASSRQGTDTEAFF.

The chain couples TRBV19 to TRBJ1-2; D is uncertain. This CDR3 has 13 residues. The V gene's germline CDR1 is LNHDA and CDR2 SQIVND (reference sequence). Trimming took off 7 bases at V and 7 bases at J, with 16 bases between the two ends. CDR3 nucleotide sequence: TGTGCCAGTAAACCCCGTACAGCGGGTGGCTACACCTTC. The encoded protein is CASKPRTAGGYTF.